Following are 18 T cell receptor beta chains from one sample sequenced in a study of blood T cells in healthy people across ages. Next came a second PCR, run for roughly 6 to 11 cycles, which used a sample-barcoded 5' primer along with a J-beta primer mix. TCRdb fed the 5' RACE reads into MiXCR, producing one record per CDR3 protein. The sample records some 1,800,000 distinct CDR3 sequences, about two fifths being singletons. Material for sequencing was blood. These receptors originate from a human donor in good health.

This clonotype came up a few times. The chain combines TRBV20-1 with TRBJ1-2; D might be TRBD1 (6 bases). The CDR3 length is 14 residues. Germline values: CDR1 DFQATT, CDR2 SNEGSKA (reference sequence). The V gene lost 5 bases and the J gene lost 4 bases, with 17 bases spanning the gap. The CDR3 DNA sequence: TGCAGTGCTCTCCTCCAACAGGGCCGCTATGGCTACACCTTC. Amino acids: CSALLQQGRYGYTF.

In nucleotides, the CDR3 is TGCAGTGCTATACTAGCGGACCACTCCTACGAGCAGTACTTC. Its translation is CSAILADHSYEQYF. The gene calls are TRBV20-1 and TRBJ2-7; 8 bases align to TRBD2. V gave up 4 bases and J gave up 0 bases; unmatched junction bases: 5. Germline CDR1 and CDR2: DFQATT and SNEGSKA (reference sequence). The CDR3 has 14 residues.

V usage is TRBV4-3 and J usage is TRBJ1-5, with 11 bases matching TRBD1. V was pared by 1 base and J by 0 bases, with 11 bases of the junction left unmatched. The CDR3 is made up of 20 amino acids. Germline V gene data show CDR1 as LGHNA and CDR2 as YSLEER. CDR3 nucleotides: TGCGCCAGCAGCCAAGGGTGGACAGGGGGCTCTTATAGTAGCAATCAGCCCCAGCATTTT. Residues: CASSQGWTGGSYSSNQPQHF.

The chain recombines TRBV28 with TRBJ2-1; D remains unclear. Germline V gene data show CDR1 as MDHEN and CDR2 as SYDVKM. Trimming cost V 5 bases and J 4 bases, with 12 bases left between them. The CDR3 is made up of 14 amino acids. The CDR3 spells CASSEPPGYNEQFF. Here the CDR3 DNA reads TGTGCCAGCAGTGAACCCCCAGGATACAATGAGCAGTTCTTC.

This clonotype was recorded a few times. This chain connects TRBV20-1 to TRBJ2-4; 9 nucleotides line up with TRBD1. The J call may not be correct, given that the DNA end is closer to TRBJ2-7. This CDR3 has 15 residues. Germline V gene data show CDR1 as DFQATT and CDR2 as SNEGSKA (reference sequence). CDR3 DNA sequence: TGCAGTGCTAGAGTAGGGACAGGGAATCTCTACGAGCAGTACTTC. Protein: CSARVGTGNLYEQYF.

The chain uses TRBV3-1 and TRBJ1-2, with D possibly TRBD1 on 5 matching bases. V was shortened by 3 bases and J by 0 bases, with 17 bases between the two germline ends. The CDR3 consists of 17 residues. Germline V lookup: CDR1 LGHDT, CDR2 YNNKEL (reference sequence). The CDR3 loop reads CASSQPPGRATNYGYTF. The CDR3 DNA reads TGTGCCAGCAGCCAGCCCCCCGGCAGGGCCACTAACTATGGCTACACCTTC.

CDR3 DNA sequence: TGCAGTGCTAGAGATTCCCGACAGGGAGGTTTCTATGGCTACACCTTC. Its translation: CSARDSRQGGFYGYTF. This rearrangement joins TRBV20-1 to TRBJ1-2; TRBD1 matches 7 bases. CDR1 and CDR2 from the germline V gene are DFQATT and SNEGSKA (reference sequence). CDR3 size: 16 residues. Trimming at V came to 0 bases and at J to 4 bases, leaving 11 bases not matched to a gene.

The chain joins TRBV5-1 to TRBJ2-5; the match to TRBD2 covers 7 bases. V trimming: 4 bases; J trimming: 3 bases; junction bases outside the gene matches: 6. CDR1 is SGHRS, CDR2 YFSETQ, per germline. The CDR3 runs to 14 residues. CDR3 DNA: TGCGCCAGCAGCCTGGGACTAACCAAAGAGACCCAGTACTTC. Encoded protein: CASSLGLTKETQYF.

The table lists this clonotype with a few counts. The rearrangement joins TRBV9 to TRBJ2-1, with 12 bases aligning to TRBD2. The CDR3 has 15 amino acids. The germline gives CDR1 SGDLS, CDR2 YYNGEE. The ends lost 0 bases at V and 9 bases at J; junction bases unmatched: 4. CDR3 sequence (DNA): TGTGCCAGCAGCGTAGCTAGCGGGGGGGCCGGTGAGCAGTTCTTC. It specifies CASSVASGGAGEQFF.

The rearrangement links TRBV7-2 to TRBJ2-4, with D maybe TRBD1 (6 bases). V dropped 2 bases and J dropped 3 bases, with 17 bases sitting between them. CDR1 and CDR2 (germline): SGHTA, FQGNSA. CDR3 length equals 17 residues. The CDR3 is CASSLLPGDWVKNIQYF. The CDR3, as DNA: TGTGCCAGCAGCTTATTGCCAGGGGATTGGGTCAAAAACATTCAGTACTTC. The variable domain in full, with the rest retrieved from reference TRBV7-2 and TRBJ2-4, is GAGVSQSPSNKVTEKGKDVELRCDPISGHTALYWYRQSLGQGLEFLIYFQGNSAPDKSGLPSDRFSAERTGGSVSTLTIQRTQQEDSAVYLCASSLLPGDWVKNIQYFGAGTRLSVL.

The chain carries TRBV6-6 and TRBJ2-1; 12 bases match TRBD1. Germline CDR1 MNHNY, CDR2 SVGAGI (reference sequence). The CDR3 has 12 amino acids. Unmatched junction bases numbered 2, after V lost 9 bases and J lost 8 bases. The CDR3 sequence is CASGTGGYEQFF. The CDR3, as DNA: TGTGCCAGTGGGACAGGGGGCTATGAGCAGTTCTTC.

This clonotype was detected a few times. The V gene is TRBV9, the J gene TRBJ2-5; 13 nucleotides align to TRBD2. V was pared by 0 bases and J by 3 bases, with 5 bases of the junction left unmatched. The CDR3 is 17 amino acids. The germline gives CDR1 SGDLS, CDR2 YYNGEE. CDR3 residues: CASSVAWGTSGEETQYF. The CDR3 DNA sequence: TGTGCCAGCAGCGTAGCCTGGGGGACTAGCGGGGAAGAGACCCAGTACTTC.

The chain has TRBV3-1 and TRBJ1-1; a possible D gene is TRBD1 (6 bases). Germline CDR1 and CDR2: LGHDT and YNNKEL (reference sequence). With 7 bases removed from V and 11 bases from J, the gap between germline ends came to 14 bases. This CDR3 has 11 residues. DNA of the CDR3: TGTGCCAGCACTTACAGGGCTAGGGCTTTCTTT. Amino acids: CASTYRARAFF.

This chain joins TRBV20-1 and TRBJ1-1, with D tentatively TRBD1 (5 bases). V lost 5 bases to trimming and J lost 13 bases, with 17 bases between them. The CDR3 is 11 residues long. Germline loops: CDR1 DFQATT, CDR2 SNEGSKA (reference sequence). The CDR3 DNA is TGCAGTGCTGAGCAAGGGGCCAGGGTTTTCTTT. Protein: CSAEQGARVFF.

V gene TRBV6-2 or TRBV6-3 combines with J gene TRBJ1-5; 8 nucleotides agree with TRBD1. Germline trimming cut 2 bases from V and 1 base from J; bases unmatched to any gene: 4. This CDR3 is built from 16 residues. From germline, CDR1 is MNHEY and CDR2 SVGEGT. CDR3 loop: CASSYRDRISNQPQHF. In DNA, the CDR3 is TGTGCCAGCAGTTACCGGGACAGGATAAGCAATCAGCCCCAGCATTTT.

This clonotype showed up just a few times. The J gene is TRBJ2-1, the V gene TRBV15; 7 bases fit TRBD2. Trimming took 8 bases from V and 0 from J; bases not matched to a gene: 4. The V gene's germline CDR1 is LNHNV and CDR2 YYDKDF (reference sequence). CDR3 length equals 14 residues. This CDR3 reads CATGPSGSYNEQFF. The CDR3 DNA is TGTGCCACCGGACCTAGCGGCTCCTACAATGAGCAGTTCTTC.

CDR3 DNA sequence: TGTGCCACCGCACGTCAGCGGGATATATATAGCAATCAGCCCCAGCATTTT. Its protein is CATARQRDIYSNQPQHF. The chain employs TRBV15 and TRBJ1-5; D not resolved. CDR1 and CDR2 from the germline V gene are LNHNV and YYDKDF (reference sequence). The CDR3 is 17 amino acids. V lost 8 bases and J lost 0, with 20 bases in between.

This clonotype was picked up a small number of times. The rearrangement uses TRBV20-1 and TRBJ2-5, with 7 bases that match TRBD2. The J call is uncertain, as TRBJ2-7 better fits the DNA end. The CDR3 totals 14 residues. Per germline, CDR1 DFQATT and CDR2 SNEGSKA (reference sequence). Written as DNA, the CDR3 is TGCAGTGCTAGGTTACCTAGCGGCGTCAGCGAGCAGTACTTC. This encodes CSARLPSGVSEQYF.